These 27 T cell receptor beta chains were sequenced from one sample in a study of blood T cells in healthy people across ages. Combining a sample-barcoded 5' primer with a J-beta primer mix, a second PCR ran for roughly 6 to 12 cycles. Via MiXCR, TCRdb re-called the 5' RACE reads, giving one row per CDR3 protein. The sample shows under 2,000,000 distinct CDR3 sequences, roughly 49% of them seen only once. Sequencing used blood. Source of these receptors: a woman in her thirties or forties in good health.

The chain links TRBV5-1 to TRBJ1-4; D may be TRBD1 (6 bases). The CDR3 has 14 residues. Germline-derived CDR1 and CDR2 are SGHRS and YFSETQ. The V end was cut by 0 bases, the J end by 7 bases, with 10 bases between. The CDR3: CASSLGGQGEKLFF. The DNA of the CDR3 is TGCGCCAGCAGCTTGGGGGGGCAGGGTGAAAAACTGTTTTTT.

This chain uses TRBV10-3 with TRBJ1-1; 8 bases map to TRBD1. The CDR3 consists of 12 residues. Germline CDR1 is ENHRY and CDR2 is SYGVKD. V was pared by 7 bases and J by 8 bases, with 6 bases of the junction left unmatched. The CDR3 region has the DNA TGTGCCATCATTGAAACAGGGGGGGAAGCTTTCTTT. Translation gives CAIIETGGEAFF.

This clonotype was seen a single time. The chain couples TRBV5-1 to TRBJ1-4, with D maybe TRBD1 (5 bases). The V gene's germline CDR1 is SGHRS and CDR2 YFSETQ. Trimming stripped 4 bases from V and 4 bases from J, with 23 bases between. The CDR3 runs 18 residues. As DNA, the CDR3 is TGCGCCAGCAGCGCCTACCCAGGGCGGCCTGGGGGTAATGAAAAACTGTTTTTT. Amino acid sequence: CASSAYPGRPGGNEKLFF.

V is TRBV6-5 and J is TRBJ2-5; tentative D call: TRBD2 (5 bases). The CDR3 covers 16 residues. Germline V gene sequence: CDR1 MNHEY, CDR2 SVGAGI. V lost 0 bases and J lost 3, with 14 bases in between. The CDR3 reads CASSYSLAASKETQYF. The CDR3 coding sequence is TGTGCCAGCAGTTACTCTCTAGCAGCAAGCAAAGAGACCCAGTACTTC.

The genes are TRBV9 and TRBJ1-5; a weak D match, TRBD1 (6 bases). The V end was cut by 0 bases, the J end by 1 base, with 8 bases between. The CDR3 consists of 15 residues. Germline V gives CDR1 SGDLS, CDR2 YYNGEE. For the CDR3, the DNA is TGTGCCAGCAGCGTAGGGGGGGCGAGCAATCAGCCCCAGCATTTT. This translates into CASSVGGASNQPQHF.

This clonotype was recorded a few times. V usage is TRBV10-2 and J usage is TRBJ2-3; D possibly corresponds to TRBD1 (6 bases). The CDR3 is 12 amino acids. The germline gives CDR1 WSHSY, CDR2 SAAADI. The ends were cut back, 8 bases at V and 6 bases at J, with 12 bases in the middle. The CDR3 spells CASAQGFDTQYF. The CDR3 DNA is TGCGCCAGCGCCCAGGGGTTCGATACGCAGTATTTT.

The genes are TRBV20-1 and TRBJ2-3; D gene ambiguous. The CDR3 consists of 17 residues. Trimming left V 5 bases short and J 4 bases short, with 25 bases between. Germline CDR1 is DFQATT and CDR2 is SNEGSKA (reference sequence). This chain's CDR3 is CSAGVPKAVLRSDTQYF. CDR3 nucleotides: TGCAGTGCTGGAGTTCCTAAGGCCGTCTTACGTTCAGATACGCAGTATTTT.

In this sample, this clonotype turned up once. The CDR3 DNA reads as TGTGCCAGCAGTGGTCAGAGGGGGTTGTCAGAGACCCAGTACTTC. Protein: CASSGQRGLSETQYF. The V gene is TRBV2, the J gene TRBJ2-7, with D maybe TRBD1 (6 bases). The DNA end is more similar to TRBJ2-5, so the J call may be wrong. The CDR3 has 15 amino acids. Germline lookup yields CDR1 SNHLY and CDR2 FYNNEI.

The table lists this clonotype with a few counts. The V call is TRBV7-2, the J call TRBJ2-3, with D possibly being TRBD1 or TRBD2 (6 bases each). The V gene's germline CDR1 is SGHTA and CDR2 FQGNSA. CDR3 length: 16 residues. Trimming removed 8 bases from V and 2 bases from J, with 20 bases in between. The CDR3 spells CASGLAWGPYTDTQYF. In DNA form, the CDR3 reads TGTGCCAGCGGCCTAGCGTGGGGGCCATACACAGATACGCAGTATTTT.

This clonotype occurred a few times. V gene TRBV3-1 combines with J gene TRBJ2-5; D is tentatively TRBD1 or TRBD2 (5 bases each). The CDR3 covers 13 residues. V was cut by 2 bases and J by 8 bases, with 12 bases left in between. Germline lookup yields CDR1 LGHDT and CDR2 YNNKEL (reference sequence). The CDR3, as DNA: TGTGCCAGCAGCCAACGGGACCTAGGAACCCAGTACTTC. Its protein product is CASSQRDLGTQYF.

This clonotype turned up a few times. This chain links TRBV12-3 or TRBV12-4 with TRBJ1-2, with TRBD1 matching over 9 bases. With 5 bases clipped from V and 3 bases from J, the junction kept 10 bases outside the gene matches. The CDR3 contains 16 residues. This CDR3 reads CASSRREDRGDYGYTF. The DNA of the CDR3 is TGTGCCAGCAGTCGAAGGGAGGACAGGGGTGACTATGGCTACACCTTC.

The rearrangement links TRBV28 to TRBJ2-3, with D unresolved. In germline, CDR1 is MDHEN, CDR2 SYDVKM. V was pared by 1 base and J by 2 bases, with 10 bases between. This CDR3 region has 15 residues. This chain's CDR3 is CASSLSPGLTDTQYF. The DNA of the CDR3 is TGTGCCAGCAGTTTATCCCCAGGTCTCACAGATACGCAGTATTTT.

The chain has TRBV7-9 and TRBJ1-6; D call uncertain. The CDR3 sequence is 14 residues long. Germline V lookup: CDR1 SEHNR, CDR2 FQNEAQ (reference sequence). Trimming removed 1 base at V and 7 bases at J, with 8 bases between. This CDR3 reads CASSLELRNSPLHF. CDR3 DNA sequence: TGTGCCAGCAGCTTAGAGCTGAGGAATTCACCCCTCCACTTT.

This chain links TRBV6-1 with TRBJ1-1; D is undetermined. Trimming took off 3 bases at V and 3 bases at J, with 17 bases between the two ends. The CDR3 is 16 residues long. Germline V gives CDR1 MNHNS, CDR2 SASEGT. The CDR3 spells CASSDVRGIRDTEAFF. CDR3 DNA sequence: TGTGCCAGCAGTGACGTTCGAGGTATTAGGGACACTGAAGCTTTCTTT.

This sequence joins TRBV12-3 or TRBV12-4 and TRBJ2-1; possibly TRBD1 or TRBD2 for D (5 bases each). V dropped 6 bases and J dropped 4 bases, with 13 bases sitting between them. The CDR3 covers 14 residues. CDR3 bases: TGTGCCAGCAGGGGGGAGCTGATGTACAATGAGCAGTTCTTC. Translation: CASRGELMYNEQFF.

This clonotype has a handful of counts. The chain combines TRBV11-2 with TRBJ2-3; TRBD2 might be the D (6 bases). This CDR3 is 15 amino acids long. The V and J ends lost 2 bases and 4 bases respectively, with 13 bases between them. The germline gives CDR1 SGHAT, CDR2 FQNNGV. CDR3 region: CASSLRGIGADTQYF. The CDR3, as DNA: TGTGCCAGCAGCTTACGGGGGATAGGAGCAGATACGCAGTATTTT.

There are a few counts of this clonotype. This chain connects TRBV27 to TRBJ2-5, with D possibly TRBD2 on 5 matching bases. Per germline, CDR1 MNHEY and CDR2 SMNVEV (reference sequence). This CDR3 has 15 amino acids. The V gene lost 7 bases and the J gene lost 5 bases, with 20 bases spanning the gap. The CDR3 coding sequence is TGTGCCAGCACTGAATGGGCAGGAGGCCATGAGACCCAGTACTTC. It encodes CASTEWAGGHETQYF.

J is TRBJ2-7 and V is TRBV15; 13 positions match TRBD2. V trimming: 8 bases; J trimming: 4 bases; junction bases outside the gene matches: 11. The CDR3 spans 16 residues. Germline CDR1 reads LNHNV; CDR2 reads YYDKDF (reference sequence). CDR3 DNA: TGTGCCACCTACACGACTAGCGGGGGGCGCCGATACGAGCAGTACTTC. It is translated as CATYTTSGGRRYEQYF.

The V call is TRBV20-1, the J call TRBJ2-7; 11 bases fit TRBD2. V shed 3 bases, J shed 2 bases, and the junction held 6 bases outside the gene matches. CDR3 length: 15 residues. CDR1 and CDR2 (germline): DFQATT, SNEGSKA (reference sequence). CDR3 sequence (DNA): TGCAGTGCTAGTTCCCTACTAGCGGGGGCCTACGAGCAGTACTTC. Translation: CSASSLLAGAYEQYF.

The V call is TRBV29-1, the J call TRBJ2-7, with 11 bases fitting TRBD2. This CDR3 has 13 amino acids. The junction had 7 bases not matched to a gene; V was cut back by 7 bases and J by 5 bases. Germline V gene data show CDR1 as SQVTM and CDR2 as ANQGSEA. DNA for the CDR3: TGCAGCGGCCGATTAGCGGGGGGGAACGAGCAGTACTTC. Amino acid sequence: CSGRLAGGNEQYF.

This clonotype is a singleton in its sample. The V call is TRBV2, the J call TRBJ2-3; D is tentatively TRBD1 or TRBD2 (5 bases each). V was trimmed by 8 bases and J by 8 bases, leaving 23 bases between them. Germline-derived CDR1 and CDR2 are SNHLY and FYNNEI. The CDR3 is 15 amino acids. Here the CDR3 DNA reads TGTGCCAGCGGCTCCGGGACGGTGGTGATCGGTACGCAGTATTTT. Translation gives CASGSGTVVIGTQYF.

This rearrangement joins TRBV24-1 to TRBJ1-2; 8 bases align to TRBD1. Trimming took 3 bases from V and 4 from J; bases not matched to a gene: 6. Germline V gives CDR1 KGHDR, CDR2 SFDVKD. The CDR3 has 15 residues. CDR3 nucleotide sequence: TGTGCCACCAGTGATAATTCCGGGACAGGCTATGGCTACACCTTC. This gives the protein CATSDNSGTGYGYTF.

Comments on this clonotype: A clone one base away is much larger, so this may be a read error. J is TRBJ2-7 and V is TRBV7-2; perhaps TRBD1 as D (5 bases). The germline V and J ends were trimmed by 4 bases and 2 bases, with 9 bases remaining between them. CDR3 length equals 13 residues. Looked up from germline, CDR1 is SGHTA and CDR2 is FQGNSA. CDR3 residues: CASSWEQAYEQYF. In DNA, the CDR3 is TGTGCCAGCAGCTGGGAACAGGCCTACGAGCAGTACTTC. Based on the CDR3 plus reference TRBV7-2 and TRBJ2-7, the full variable domain is GAGVSQSPSNKVTEKGKDVELRCDPISGHTALYWYRQSLGQGLEFLIYFQGNSAPDKSGLPSDRFSAERTGGSVSTLTIQRTQQEDSAVYLCASSWEQAYEQYFGPGTRLTVT.

The rearrangement joins TRBV6-1 to TRBJ1-2; possibly TRBD1 for D (6 bases). The CDR3 is 15 amino acids. The germline V gene encodes CDR1 MNHNS and CDR2 SASEGT. V shed 0 bases and J shed 3 bases, with 11 bases lying between them. The CDR3 DNA is TGTGCCAGCAGTGAAGCAGTGGACAGAGACTATGGCTACACCTTC. It yields the protein CASSEAVDRDYGYTF.

This chain links TRBV11-2 with TRBJ2-3; TRBD2 aligns across 9 bases. The CDR3 runs 18 residues. The germline V gene encodes CDR1 SGHAT and CDR2 FQNNGV. V gave up 4 bases and J gave up 1 base; unmatched junction bases: 12. The CDR3 DNA reads TGTGCCAGCAGCTCCCGCTATGGGCGGGGGGGCGGCACAGATACGCAGTATTTT. Encoded protein: CASSSRYGRGGGTDTQYF.

This chain uses TRBV10-3 with TRBJ1-2; D not certain. Trimming pared 10 bases from V and 0 bases from J, leaving 15 bases between. Germline V gene data show CDR1 as ENHRY and CDR2 as SYGVKD. The CDR3 runs 14 residues. In DNA form, the CDR3 reads TGTGCCACCCTCACTGTAGTCCCTAACTATGGCTACACCTTC. Protein: CATLTVVPNYGYTF.

J is TRBJ2-7 and V is TRBV29-1; D unresolved. Between the trimmed V and J ends, which lost 5 bases and 7 bases, there was a span of 12 bases. Germline V gives CDR1 SQVTM, CDR2 ANQGSEA. This CDR3 has 11 amino acids. In nucleotides, the CDR3 is TGCAGCGTTTCTGATAACAATGAGCAGTACTTC. Amino acid sequence: CSVSDNNEQYF.